This entry lists 31 T cell receptor beta chains sequenced from one sample in a study of post-analysis software for immune sequencing data. Incorporated into the TCR beta cDNA libraries were unique molecular identifiers, which served to reduce PCR and sequencing biases. From the PCR reads, TCRdb called clonotypes with MiXCR, one entry per CDR3 protein. The sample shows just over 250,000 distinct CDR3 sequences, 35% to 45% of them seen only once. Their specific antigens are unknown. Study observations and caveats: Five or six TRBV segments appeared more often in patients than in controls, and TRBV5-6, TRBV5-1 and TRBV20-1 were among these.

Source material: blood. These receptors came from a girl under 18 with multiple sclerosis.

The chain couples TRBV12-3 or TRBV12-4 to TRBJ2-7; possibly TRBD1 or TRBD2 for D (5 bases each). CDR3 length: 15 amino acids. V was cut by 1 base and J by 2 bases, with 12 bases left in between. CDR3 sequence reads: CASSLGPGRPYEQYF. CDR3 nucleotide sequence: TGTGCCAGCAGTTTAGGGCCGGGACGCCCCTACGAGCAGTACTTC.

On this clonotype: One end of the junction does not line up with germline, which may come from a read error. This chain uses TRBV14 with TRBJ2-3; D remains unclear. Germline V CDR1 and CDR2: SGHDN, FVKESK. The length of the CDR3 is 17 residues. The CDR3 protein is CAGSQDSVAPRLDTQYF. CDR3 sequence (DNA): TGTGCCGGCAGCCAAGATAGTGTGGCTCCTCGATTAGATACGCAGTATTTT.

This clonotype was counted at least ten times. The chain combines TRBV20-1 with TRBJ2-1; 7 nucleotides line up with TRBD1. V lost 3 bases to trimming and J lost 8 bases; unmatched junction nucleotides: 7. Germline V gene lookup returns CDR1 DFQATT and CDR2 SNEGSKA (reference sequence). This CDR3 has 13 residues. The CDR3 is CSASDDRVDEQFF. CDR3 coding DNA: TGCAGTGCTAGTGACGACAGGGTAGATGAGCAGTTCTTC.

A note on this clonotype: A much larger clone lies a single base off, so this may be a read error. The V call is TRBV9, the J call TRBJ2-5, with D unresolved. The V end was cut by 3 bases, the J end by 11 bases, with 14 bases between. This CDR3 region has 12 residues. From germline, CDR1 is SGDLS and CDR2 YYNGEE. The CDR3 here is CASSETNNEQYF. For the CDR3, the DNA is TGTGCCAGCAGCGAAACCAACAATGAGCAGTACTTC.

The rearrangement links TRBV3-1 to TRBJ1-2, with D tentatively TRBD1 (5 bases). This CDR3 contains 18 residues. Germline V CDR1 and CDR2: LGHDT, YNNKEL (reference sequence). Trimming took off 4 bases at V and 6 bases at J, with 27 bases between the two ends. The CDR3 region is CASSPTAGAASNGNGYTF. For the CDR3, the DNA is TGTGCCAGCAGCCCGACGGCCGGGGCCGCTTCGAATGGTAATGGCTACACCTTC.

This clonotype showed up just a few times. The chain links TRBV15 to TRBJ1-3; a weak D match, TRBD1 (6 bases). This CDR3 has 17 residues. Trimming removed 3 bases from V and 1 base from J, with 16 bases in between. CDR1 is LNHNV, CDR2 YYDKDF, per germline (reference sequence). The CDR3 loop reads CATSRYRTAQSGNTIYF. For the CDR3, the DNA is TGTGCCACCAGCAGGTACCGGACAGCTCAGTCTGGAAACACCATATATTTT.

Only a few counts were recorded for this clonotype. The germline gene is not matched at one end of the junction; a read error may be the cause. The rearrangement links TRBV2 to TRBJ2-3, with TRBD2 identical over 8 bases. The CDR3 covers 13 residues. The germline V gene has CDR1 SNHLY and CDR2 FYNNEI. CDR3 nucleotides: TGTGCCAGCTCCCTAGCGGGCACAGGTACGCAGTATTTT. It translates to CASSLAGTGTQYF. Looking up the rest from reference TRBV2 and TRBJ2-3 gives the full variable domain: EPEVTQTPSHQVTQMGQEVILRCVPISNHLYFYWYRQILGQKVEFLVSFYNNEISEKSEIFDDQFSVERPDGSNFTLKIRSTKLEDSAMYFCASSLAGTGTQYFGPGTRLTVL.

The chain is built from TRBV12-3 or TRBV12-4 and TRBJ2-1, with 10 bases that match TRBD2. This CDR3 has 18 amino acids. V lost 5 bases, J lost 3 bases, and 13 bases stayed unmatched. DNA of the CDR3: TGTGCCAGCAGTAATGTCCGCCGGCTAGCGGGAGACTACAATGAGCAGTTCTTC. It is translated as CASSNVRRLAGDYNEQFF.

V and J are TRBV7-2 and TRBJ2-3, with D possibly TRBD1 on 6 matching bases. Germline V CDR1 and CDR2: SGHTA, FQGNSA. The V end was cut by 4 bases, the J end by 4 bases, with 12 bases between. CDR3 size: 14 residues. The CDR3 DNA sequence: TGTGCCAGCAGCTCCGTAAACAGGGCAGATACGCAGTATTTT. Translation gives CASSSVNRADTQYF.

This clonotype was counted at least ten times. The chain combines TRBV20-1 with TRBJ2-1; 9 positions agree with TRBD2. Germline V gene lookup returns CDR1 DFQATT and CDR2 SNEGSKA (reference sequence). The V and J ends lost 2 bases and 5 bases, in that order; junction bases with no gene match: 10. There are 16 residues in the CDR3. In DNA, the CDR3 is TGCAGTGCTAGAATTATGAGGAGCGGGGGGAACAATGAGCAGTTCTTC. This sequence encodes CSARIMRSGGNNEQFF.

This clonotype was counted ten times or more. The genes are TRBV7-9 and TRBJ1-6; D ambiguous. Trimming cost V 0 bases and J 5 bases, with 8 bases left between them. Germline V gene data show CDR1 as SEHNR and CDR2 as FQNEAQ (reference sequence). The length of the CDR3 is 15 residues. The CDR3 DNA reads as TGTGCCAGCAGCTTAGCAGGCGGCGATAATTCACCCCTCCACTTT. This encodes CASSLAGGDNSPLHF.

This clonotype was detected many times. This chain joins TRBV13 and TRBJ1-5, with TRBD1 matching over 9 bases. Germline CDR1 is PRHDT and CDR2 is FYEKMQ (reference sequence). The CDR3 is 14 amino acids. Trimming cost V 5 bases and J 7 bases; bases outside gene matches: 6. The CDR3 DNA sequence: TGTGCCAGCAGCCTGGGACAGGGCCTACAGCCCCAGCATTTT. Its protein is CASSLGQGLQPQHF.

J is TRBJ1-2 and V is TRBV7-2, with D perhaps matching TRBD1 (6 bases). The CDR3 is 16 amino acids. The V gene's germline CDR1 is SGHTA and CDR2 FQGNSA. V was shortened by 1 base and J by 8 bases, with 20 bases between the two germline ends. CDR3 region: CASSLDSTRGARGYTF. CDR3 nucleotide sequence: TGTGCCAGCAGCTTAGACTCGACGCGGGGGGCCAGAGGCTACACCTTC.

The chain employs TRBV12-3 or TRBV12-4 and TRBJ1-3; 8 positions match TRBD1. This CDR3 is built from 18 residues. Trimming at V came to 4 bases and at J to 2 bases, leaving 13 bases not matched to a gene. Here the CDR3 reads CASSSSQGASYTGNTIYF. The CDR3 nucleotides are TGTGCCAGCAGTTCCAGCCAGGGGGCTTCATATACTGGAAACACCATATATTTT.

The gene calls are TRBV29-1 and TRBJ1-5; a weak D match, TRBD1 (5 bases). From germline, CDR1 is SQVTM and CDR2 ANQGSEA. This CDR3 contains 15 residues. V was clipped by 4 bases and J by 0 bases, with 13 bases between them. Here the CDR3 reads CSVAASRDSNQPQHF. The CDR3 nucleotides are TGCAGCGTTGCCGCATCCAGGGATAGCAATCAGCCCCAGCATTTT.

In this sample, this clonotype turned up many times. The chain combines TRBV14 with TRBJ2-3, with D unclear. CDR1 and CDR2 from the germline V gene are SGHDN and FVKESK. The CDR3 length is 15 residues. The germline V and J ends were trimmed by 4 bases and 2 bases, with 13 bases remaining between them. The CDR3 nucleotides are TGTGCCAGCAGCCTCCGGGCTTTTAACACAGATACGCAGTATTTT. Protein product: CASSLRAFNTDTQYF.

This chain connects TRBV5-1 to TRBJ1-2, with TRBD1 matching over 7 bases. Germline CDR1 and CDR2: SGHRS and YFSETQ. The J segment lost 4 bases and the V segment lost 3 bases, leaving 6 bases of the junction unmatched. CDR3 length equals 14 residues. The CDR3 nucleotides read TGCGCCAGCAGCTCGGGTACAGGGGTCTATGGCTACACCTTC. Protein: CASSSGTGVYGYTF.

The rearrangement joins TRBV18 to TRBJ1-5; D remains ambiguous. Trimming took off 8 bases at V and 0 bases at J, with 8 bases between the two ends. CDR3 size: 13 residues. CDR1 KGHSH and CDR2 LQKENI come from the germline V gene. The DNA of the CDR3 is TGTGCCAGCGCATTGGGTAGCAATCAGCCCCAGCATTTT. It translates to CASALGSNQPQHF.

This clonotype has a handful of counts. The chain carries TRBV4-2 and TRBJ2-7, with D perhaps TRBD1 (5 bases). This CDR3 comprises 14 residues. Germline V gene lookup returns CDR1 LGHNA and CDR2 YNFKEQ. The germline V and J ends were trimmed by 0 bases and 0 bases, with 6 bases remaining between them. In DNA form, the CDR3 reads TGTGCCAGCAGCCAAGACCAGGGCTCCTACGAGCAGTACTTC. The encoded protein is CASSQDQGSYEQYF.

Many counts were recorded for this clonotype. The V gene is TRBV15, the J gene TRBJ2-1, with 7 nucleotides matching TRBD1. CDR3 length equals 15 residues. Germline lookup yields CDR1 LNHNV and CDR2 YYDKDF (reference sequence). Losses at the gene ends were 1 base for V and 9 bases for J; bases not matched to a gene: 9. The CDR3 DNA sequence: TGTGCCACCAGCAGAGGAGGCAGGGGGATCAGTGAGCAGTTCTTC. Translating it yields CATSRGGRGISEQFF. The full variable domain, rest sourced from reference TRBV15 and TRBJ2-1, is DAMVIQNPRYQVTQFGKPVTLSCSQTLNHNVMYWYQQKSSQAPKLLFHYYDKDFNNEADTPDNFQSRRPNTSFCFLDIRSPGLGDTAMYLCATSRGGRGISEQFFGPGTRLTVL.

This clonotype has at least ten counts. The V and J genes are TRBV2 and TRBJ1-5, with 10 positions matching TRBD1. CDR3 size: 14 residues. J lost 6 bases, V lost 6 bases, and 5 bases had no gene match. Germline assignment: CDR1 SNHLY and CDR2 FYNNEI. The CDR3 nucleotides read TGTGCCAGCAGCAGGGACAGGGGAAGTCAGCCCCAGCATTTT. It specifies CASSRDRGSQPQHF. The whole variable domain, filled in from reference TRBV2 and TRBJ1-5, reads EPEVTQTPSHQVTQMGQEVILRCVPISNHLYFYWYRQILGQKVEFLVSFYNNEISEKSEIFDDQFSVERPDGSNFTLKIRSTKLEDSAMYFCASSRDRGSQPQHFGDGTRLSIL.

In this sample, this clonotype turned up a few times. The J gene is TRBJ2-5, the V gene TRBV7-2, with TRBD2 matching over 10 bases. The CDR3 consists of 15 residues. Germline V gene lookup returns CDR1 SGHTA and CDR2 FQGNSA. J was trimmed by 11 bases and V by 1 base; bases with no gene match: 10. CDR3 sequence (DNA): TGTGCCAGCAGCTTAGAACTAGCGGGGTACAATGAGCAGTACTTC. It is translated as CASSLELAGYNEQYF.

The chain links TRBV7-2 to TRBJ2-5; TRBD1 matches 9 bases. V trimming: 5 bases; J trimming: 11 bases; junction bases outside the gene matches: 18. This CDR3 is built from 16 residues. CDR1 and CDR2 from the germline V gene are SGHTA and FQGNSA. DNA for the CDR3: TGTGCCAGCAGCCGCGCCGGGACAGGGCCTTACAATGAGCAGTACTTC. Residues: CASSRAGTGPYNEQYF.

This clonotype was observed at least ten times. The chain is built from TRBV5-5 and TRBJ2-1; 7 positions match TRBD2. Germline loops: CDR1 SGHKS, CDR2 YYEKEE (reference sequence). Unmatched junction bases numbered 4, after V lost 2 bases and J lost 5 bases. This CDR3 spans 14 amino acids. The CDR3 sequence is CASSFGTKHNEQFF. CDR3 nucleotide sequence: TGTGCCAGCAGCTTCGGGACTAAGCACAATGAGCAGTTCTTC.

The chain uses TRBV11-2 and TRBJ2-7, with D possibly matching TRBD1 (6 bases). This CDR3 has 14 residues. Germline V CDR1 and CDR2: SGHAT, FQNNGV. Trimming shortened V by 0 bases and J by 4 bases, and 10 bases separated the two germline ends. CDR3 residues: CASSLDGQRYEQYF. In DNA form, the CDR3 reads TGTGCCAGCAGCTTAGACGGACAGCGGTACGAGCAGTACTTC.

The table lists this clonotype with a few counts. The chain carries TRBV2 and TRBJ2-1; TRBD2 is a possible D gene (5 bases). This CDR3 contains 14 residues. The germline V gene has CDR1 SNHLY and CDR2 FYNNEI. V shed 6 bases and J shed 9 bases, with 18 bases lying between them. In nucleotides, the CDR3 is TGTGCCAGCAGAGCCGGGCCGGGAACCGGTGAGCAGTTCTTC. This gives the protein CASRAGPGTGEQFF.

The chain recombines TRBV29-1 with TRBJ2-1; the match to TRBD2 covers 10 bases. Trimming cost V 6 bases and J 8 bases; bases outside gene matches: 13. CDR3 length: 15 amino acids. The germline CDR1 and CDR2 sequences are SQVTM and ANQGSEA. The CDR3 region is CSVPDGRLAGHEQFF. DNA for the CDR3: TGCAGCGTCCCCGATGGGAGACTAGCGGGTCATGAGCAGTTCTTC.

As for this clonotype: A much larger clonotype is one base distant, so this may be a read error. V gene TRBV27 combines with J gene TRBJ2-1; 10 positions agree with TRBD1. The germline gives CDR1 MNHEY, CDR2 SMNVEV (reference sequence). V lost 8 bases and J lost 6; bases outside the gene matches: 10. This CDR3 contains 15 residues. DNA for the CDR3: TGTGCCAGCGGTACCGGGACAGGGGCCGGCAATGAGCAGTTCTTC. Its translation: CASGTGTGAGNEQFF.

This clonotype was found many times. This chain joins TRBV29-1 and TRBJ1-4; no clear D gene. Per the germline V gene, CDR1 is SQVTM and CDR2 is ANQGSEA. The CDR3 is made up of 12 amino acids. V dropped 4 bases and J dropped 5 bases, with 8 bases sitting between them. CDR3 DNA: TGCAGCGTTGGGCCAGGAAATGAAAAACTGTTTTTT. It translates to CSVGPGNEKLFF.

Details on this clonotype: This may be a read error, as it is one base from a much larger clone. The V call is TRBV5-1, the J call TRBJ2-4; D could derive from TRBD1 or TRBD2 (5 bases each). The CDR3 totals 18 residues. Trimming removed 1 base from V and 13 bases from J, with 30 bases in between. CDR1 and CDR2 from the germline V gene are SGHRS and YFSETQ. The CDR3 spells CASSLRQGKKWTDNEQYF. CDR3 bases: TGCGCCAGCAGCTTGCGGCAGGGTAAGAAGTGGACTGACAATGAGCAGTACTTC. Supplemented by reference TRBV5-1 and TRBJ2-4, the full variable domain reads KAGVTQTPRYLIKTRGQQVTLSCSPISGHRSVSWYQQTPGQGLQFLFEYFSETQRNKGNFPGRFSGRQFSNSRSEMNVSTLELGDSALYLCASSLRQGKKWTDNEQYFGAGTRLSVL.

With regard to this clonotype: The junction and the germline gene differ at one end; a read error may be behind it. V usage is TRBV20-1 and J usage is TRBJ1-2; no clear D gene. Germline V gene data show CDR1 as DFQATT and CDR2 as SNEGSKA (reference sequence). The CDR3 is made up of 17 amino acids. The CDR3 loop is CGARAEGSGIGSYGYTF. CDR3 in DNA: TGCGGTGCTAGAGCCGAGGGCTCGGGGATAGGGAGCTATGGCTACACCTTC.